This T cell receptor beta chain is drawn from a study of T cell clones after liver transplantation. About the research overall: Standard immunosuppression, with no induction, continued until 12-24 months after transplant. Tolerance: complete withdrawal held at least one year, liver enzymes staying within twice normal.

Sorting of unstimulated PBMCs yielded separate CD3+CD4+ and CD3+CD8+ fractions. This CDR3 is 15 amino acids long. V lost 0 bases to trimming and J lost 4 bases, with 10 bases between them. Per germline, CDR1 SGDLS and CDR2 YYNGEE. The assay was immunoSEQ multiplex PCR, and TCRdb's table has in-frame clones only and misses some. The sample records 70,000 or so clones, over 90% being singletons. The gene calls are TRBV9 and TRBJ1-4; D ambiguous. The sample here was CD4+ T cells from blood, taken less than 27 months after liver transplant. The clonotype originates from a human patient who received a liver transplant. Part of the T cells may come from the graft donor. The CDR3 loop reads CASSVEDARNEKLFF. DNA of the CDR3: TGTGCCAGCAGCGTAGAGGACGCCCGTAATGAAAAACTGTTTTTT.